This TCR beta chain emerged from a study of cytomegalovirus exposure and HLA in healthy donors. As regards this clone: The antigen is unknown.

Study results and limitations: Cytomegalovirus status, reportedly, was diagnosed with high specificity and sensitivity by the classifier. Upon later analysis, TCR association rates were observed to vary by HLA locus, being highest for DRB1 and lowest for HLA-C. As a later analysis showed, a missense DCLRE1C variant was linked to trimming of TCR beta V- and J-genes. In vitro experiments confirmed that a few CMV-associated chains were specific for CMV antigens.

CDR3 length equals 14 residues. CDR1 and CDR2 from the germline V gene are SGHDT and YYEEEE. V was shortened by 5 bases and J by 2 bases, with 13 bases between the two germline ends. The study ran its PCR with 60 Vbeta and 13 Jbeta primers. Profiled with immunoSEQ multiplex PCR; TCRdb holds only in-frame clones, not every one. The sample lists around 120,000 clones; 65% to 85% were seen once. This rearrangement joins TRBV5-6 to TRBJ1-2, with D uncertain. The receptor was derived from a man in his fifties in good health and CMV-seronegative. The sequenced sample consisted of PBMCs. CDR3 in DNA: TGTGCCAGCAGACACCAGGTTGGAAACTATGGCTACACCTTC. Amino acid sequence: CASRHQVGNYGYTF.